The present TCR beta chain was sequenced within a study of blood T cell repertoires in COVID-19. About the study: Whether acute or convalescent, the COVID-19 samples came from the United States, Italy and Spain. PBMCs, B-cell-depleted T cells, or T cells were the source of the cDNA or gDNA that made up the material.

Original processing notes: Nucleated cell counts were estimated from reference gene primer amplification. Some clones are missing from TCRdb's copy, which holds only in-frame ones; the method was immunoSEQ multiplex PCR. Clonal size and the V and J genes are those of that table, whereas D and trimming came from the DNA. The repertoire includes some 83,000 clones, more than 70% of them detected once, and around 14% sits in the top ten. A few counts support this clone. Germline V gene sequence: CDR1 LGHDT, CDR2 YNNKEL (reference sequence). J gave up 5 bases and V 5 bases, and 6 bases lay outside the gene matches. This CDR3 has 14 amino acids.

The clonotype was recovered from a woman of 80 years or more with acute or convalescent COVID-19. The V and J genes are TRBV3-1 (or the pseudogene TRBV3-2) and TRBJ2-5, with 9 bases identical to TRBD2. Material: peripheral blood. In DNA form, the CDR3 reads TGTGCCAGCAGCTTGCGGGGGGGGTTCGAGACCCAGTACTTC. Protein: CASSLRGGFETQYF.